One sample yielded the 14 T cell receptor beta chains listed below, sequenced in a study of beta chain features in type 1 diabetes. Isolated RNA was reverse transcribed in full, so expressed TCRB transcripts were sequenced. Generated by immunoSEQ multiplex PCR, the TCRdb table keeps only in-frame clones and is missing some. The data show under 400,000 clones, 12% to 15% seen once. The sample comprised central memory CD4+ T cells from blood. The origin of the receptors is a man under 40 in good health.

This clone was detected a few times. The CDR3 loop reads CASGLGAVRADTQYF. The DNA of the CDR3 is TGTGCTAGTGGTTTAGGAGCGGTAAGGGCAGATACGCAGTATTTT. V usage is TRBV12-5 and J usage is TRBJ2-3; D is perhaps TRBD2 (5 bases). The germline V and J ends were trimmed by 3 bases and 4 bases, with 14 bases remaining between them. Germline V gene lookup returns CDR1 LGHNT and CDR2 FRNRAP. The CDR3 runs to 15 residues.

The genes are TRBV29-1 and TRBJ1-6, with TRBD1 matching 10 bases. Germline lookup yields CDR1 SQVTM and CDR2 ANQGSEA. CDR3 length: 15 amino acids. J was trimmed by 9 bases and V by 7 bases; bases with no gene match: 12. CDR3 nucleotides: TGCAGCGCCGACAGGGGGCAGTGGGGTGGTTCACCCCTCCACTTT. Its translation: CSADRGQWGGSPLHF.

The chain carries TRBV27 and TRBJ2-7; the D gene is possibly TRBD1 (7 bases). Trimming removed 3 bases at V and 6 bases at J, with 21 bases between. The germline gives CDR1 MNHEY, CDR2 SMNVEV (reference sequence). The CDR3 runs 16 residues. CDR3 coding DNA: TGTGCCAGCAGTTTTCGGACTACAGGGGCTCGAGGCGAGCAGTACTTC. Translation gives CASSFRTTGARGEQYF.

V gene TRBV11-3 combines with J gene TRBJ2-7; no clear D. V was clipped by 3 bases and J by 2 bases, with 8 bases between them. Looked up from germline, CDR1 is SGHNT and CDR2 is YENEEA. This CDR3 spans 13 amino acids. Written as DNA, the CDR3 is TGTGCCAGCAGCTTGATTGGGGCCTACGAGCAGTACGTC. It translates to CASSLIGAYEQYV.

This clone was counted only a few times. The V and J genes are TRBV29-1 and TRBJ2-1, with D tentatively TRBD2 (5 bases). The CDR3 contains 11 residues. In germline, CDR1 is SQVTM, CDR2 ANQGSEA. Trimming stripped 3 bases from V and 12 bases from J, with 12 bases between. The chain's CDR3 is CSVDSGVRQFF. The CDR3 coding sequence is TGCAGCGTTGATTCCGGGGTCAGGCAGTTCTTC.

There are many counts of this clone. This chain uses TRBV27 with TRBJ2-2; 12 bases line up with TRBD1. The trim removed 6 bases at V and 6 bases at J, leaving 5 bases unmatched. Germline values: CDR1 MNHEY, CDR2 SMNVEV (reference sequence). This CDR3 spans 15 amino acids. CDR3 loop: CASRRGQGAAGELFF. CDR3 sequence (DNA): TGTGCCAGCAGAAGGGGACAGGGGGCGGCCGGGGAGCTGTTTTTT.

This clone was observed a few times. CDR3: CASSPPGRGDEQFF. The CDR3 DNA is TGTGCCAGCAGCCCCCCAGGGCGTGGGGATGAGCAGTTCTTC. This chain connects TRBV5-4 to TRBJ2-1; the D gene is possibly TRBD1 (5 bases). Germline V lookup: CDR1 SGHNT, CDR2 YYREEE (reference sequence). The CDR3 sequence is 14 residues long. V lost 4 bases and J 8 bases, leaving 16 bases between the germline ends.

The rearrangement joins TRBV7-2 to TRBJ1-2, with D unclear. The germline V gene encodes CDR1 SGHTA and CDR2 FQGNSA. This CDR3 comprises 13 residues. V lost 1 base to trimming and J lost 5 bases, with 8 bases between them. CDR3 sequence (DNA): TGTGCCAGCAGCTTAGGTGTGGAGTATGGCTACACCTTC. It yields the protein CASSLGVEYGYTF.

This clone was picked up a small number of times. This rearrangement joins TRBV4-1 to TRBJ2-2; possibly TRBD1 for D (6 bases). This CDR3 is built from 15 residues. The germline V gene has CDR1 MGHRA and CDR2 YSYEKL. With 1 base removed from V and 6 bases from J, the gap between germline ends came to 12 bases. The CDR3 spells CASSQGGGGAGELFF. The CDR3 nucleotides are TGCGCCAGCAGCCAAGGTGGGGGCGGCGCCGGGGAGCTGTTTTTT.

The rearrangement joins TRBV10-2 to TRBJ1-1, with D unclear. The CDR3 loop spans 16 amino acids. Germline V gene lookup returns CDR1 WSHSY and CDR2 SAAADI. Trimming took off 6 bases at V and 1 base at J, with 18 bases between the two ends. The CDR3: CASSLLQSEGNTEAFF. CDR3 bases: TGCGCCAGCAGCCTTTTACAGTCAGAGGGGAACACTGAAGCTTTCTTT.

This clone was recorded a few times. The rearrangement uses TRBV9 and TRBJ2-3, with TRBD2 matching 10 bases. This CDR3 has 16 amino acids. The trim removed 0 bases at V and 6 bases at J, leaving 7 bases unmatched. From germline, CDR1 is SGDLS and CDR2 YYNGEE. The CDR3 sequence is CASSVGPSGSEDTQYF. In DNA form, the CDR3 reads TGTGCCAGCAGCGTAGGGCCTAGCGGGAGTGAGGATACGCAGTATTTT.

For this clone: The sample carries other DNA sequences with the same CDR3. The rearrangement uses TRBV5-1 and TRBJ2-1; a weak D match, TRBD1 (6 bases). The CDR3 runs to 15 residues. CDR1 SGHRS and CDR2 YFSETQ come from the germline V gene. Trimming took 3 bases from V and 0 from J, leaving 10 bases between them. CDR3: CASSSGQSSYNEQFF. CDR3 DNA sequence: TGCGCCAGCAGCTCCGGACAGAGCTCCTACAATGAGCAGTTCTTC.

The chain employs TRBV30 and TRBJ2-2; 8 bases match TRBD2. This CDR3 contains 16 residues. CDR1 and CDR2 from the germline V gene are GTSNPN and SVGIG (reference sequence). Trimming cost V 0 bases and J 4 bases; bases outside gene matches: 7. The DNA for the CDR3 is TGTGCCTGGAGTGTATCGCCCGGACTAGCCACCGGGGAGCTGTTTTTT. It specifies CAWSVSPGLATGELFF.

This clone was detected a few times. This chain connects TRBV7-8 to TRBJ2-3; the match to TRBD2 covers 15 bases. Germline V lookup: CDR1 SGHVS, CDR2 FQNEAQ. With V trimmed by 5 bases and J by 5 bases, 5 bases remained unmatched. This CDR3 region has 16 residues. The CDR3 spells CASSLRTSGGVDTQYF. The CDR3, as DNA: TGTGCCAGCAGCCTCAGGACTAGCGGGGGGGTAGATACGCAGTATTTT.